A single sample is the source of the 24 T cell receptor beta chains below, sequenced in a study of OX40 agonist ivuxolimab in advanced cancers. Sequencing was performed with immunoSEQ multiplex PCR; in TCRdb, only in-frame clones are kept and a portion is missing. The sample records tens of thousands of clones, approximately 93% being singletons. This specimen was CD4+ or CD8+ T cells sorted from blood, taken in a trial of the OX40 agonist ivuxolimab. The receptors shown here come from an adult with an advanced solid tumor such as melanoma, head and neck, liver or kidney cancer.

The V call is TRBV5-6, the J call TRBJ2-4; 9 nucleotides line up with TRBD2. V trimming: 4 bases; J trimming: 3 bases; junction bases outside the gene matches: 8. Germline V gene lookup returns CDR1 SGHDT and CDR2 YYEEEE. The CDR3 covers 16 residues. The CDR3 is CASSKSGGRGKNIQYF. The CDR3 DNA is TGTGCCAGCAGCAAAAGCGGGGGGAGAGGCAAAAACATTCAGTACTTC.

The V gene is TRBV7-9, the J gene TRBJ2-1; maybe TRBD1 (6 bases). This CDR3 spans 17 amino acids. Germline lookup yields CDR1 SEHNR and CDR2 FQNEAQ (reference sequence). V was shortened by 5 bases and J by 6 bases, with 23 bases between the two germline ends. This CDR3 is CASSKSLGQGNLNEQFF. The CDR3 DNA follows: TGTGCCAGCAGCAAGAGCCTCGGGCAGGGGAACCTCAATGAGCAGTTCTTC.

This chain links TRBV2 with TRBJ2-3; 9 positions agree with TRBD2. Germline V lookup: CDR1 SNHLY, CDR2 FYNNEI. CDR3 length: 16 amino acids. After removal of 4 bases from V and 4 bases from J, the junction contained 9 bases not matched to a gene. CDR3 nucleotide sequence: TGTGCCAGCAGTGCGAAGCTAGCGGGAAAATCAGATACGCAGTATTTT. Translation gives CASSAKLAGKSDTQYF.

The genes are TRBV10-1 and TRBJ1-6; no definite D call. Deletions cut 3 bases from V and 7 bases from J, with 7 bases between. The CDR3 runs 13 residues. Looked up from germline, CDR1 is WNHNN and CDR2 is SYGVQD (reference sequence). CDR3 residues: CASSELRNSPLHF. The CDR3 region has the DNA TGCGCCAGCAGTGAACTCAGGAATTCACCCCTCCACTTT.

CDR3 sequence reads: CASSARDSSYEQYF. The CDR3 DNA reads as TGTGCCAGCAGCGCCCGGGACAGTTCCTACGAGCAGTACTTC. The genes are TRBV9 and TRBJ2-7; TRBD1 matches at 7 bases. V lost 3 bases to trimming and J lost 1 base; unmatched junction nucleotides: 4. This CDR3 has 14 residues. Germline CDR1 and CDR2: SGDLS and YYNGEE.

The chain has TRBV11-1 and TRBJ2-1; 13 bases are a match to TRBD2. The V gene end was trimmed by 4 bases and the J gene end by 7 bases; junction bases not matched to a gene: 4. Germline V gives CDR1 SGHAT, CDR2 FQDESV (reference sequence). The CDR3 extends over 15 amino acids. The CDR3: CASSYGLAGVNEQFF. CDR3 nucleotide sequence: TGTGCCAGCAGCTATGGACTAGCGGGAGTTAATGAGCAGTTCTTC.

The chain carries TRBV18 and TRBJ2-1, with 11 bases aligning to TRBD2. CDR1 is KGHSH and CDR2 is LQKENI in the germline V gene. There are 15 residues in the CDR3. The V and J ends lost 5 bases and 4 bases, in that order; junction bases with no gene match: 4. The CDR3 nucleotides read TGTGCCAGCTCATCACTAGCGGGGGTTTACAATGAGCAGTTCTTC. This encodes CASSSLAGVYNEQFF.

The chain recombines TRBV29-1 with TRBJ2-7; 8 bases fit TRBD1. The V and J ends lost 8 bases and 2 bases, in that order; junction bases with no gene match: 5. The CDR3 loop spans 12 amino acids. CDR1 and CDR2 (germline): SQVTM, ANQGSEA. The CDR3 here is CSSRGPTYEQYF. The CDR3 DNA follows: TGCAGCAGCAGGGGGCCTACCTACGAGCAGTACTTC.

V and J are TRBV27 and TRBJ1-4, with TRBD1 matching over 9 bases. V was pared by 4 bases and J by 7 bases, with 7 bases of the junction left unmatched. Germline CDR1 is MNHEY and CDR2 is SMNVEV (reference sequence). The CDR3 consists of 15 residues. CDR3 nucleotides: TGTGCCAGCAGTTCTACCGGGACAGGGAGTGAAAAACTGTTTTTT. Translation gives CASSSTGTGSEKLFF.

This clone occurred a few times. In DNA, the CDR3 is TGTGCCACCGCCAAAGAGGTCGCCTACGAGCAGTACTTC. This gives the protein CATAKEVAYEQYF. This chain uses TRBV19 with TRBJ2-7; no reliable D call. Trimming removed 10 bases from V and 2 bases from J, with 15 bases in between. The CDR3 has 13 residues. CDR1 and CDR2 from the germline V gene are LNHDA and SQIVND (reference sequence).

This CDR3 is CASSEALRQAPAFF. For the CDR3, the DNA is TGTGCCAGCAGTGAAGCGCTTCGACAGGCCCCAGCTTTCTTT. The chain links TRBV2 to TRBJ1-1, with D perhaps TRBD1 (6 bases). Germline V lookup: CDR1 SNHLY, CDR2 FYNNEI. The CDR3 contains 14 residues. Deletions cut 0 bases from V and 10 bases from J, with 15 bases between.

The chain has TRBV19 and TRBJ2-1, with TRBD2 as a possible D gene (5 bases). Between the trimmed V and J ends, which lost 2 bases and 6 bases, there was a span of 11 bases. Germline CDR1 and CDR2: LNHDA and SQIVND (reference sequence). The CDR3 length is 14 residues. CDR3 region: CASSISDYRNEQFF. The CDR3 DNA reads TGTGCCAGTAGTATATCTGACTATCGCAATGAGCAGTTCTTC.

This chain connects TRBV28 to TRBJ1-4; weak D call: TRBD1 (5 bases). The CDR3 is made up of 17 amino acids. The germline gives CDR1 MDHEN, CDR2 SYDVKM. V was cut by 4 bases and J by 2 bases, with 17 bases left in between. Here the CDR3 DNA reads TGTGCCAGCAGTTCCCGGGCGGGGCGGGGTACTAATGAAAAACTGTTTTTT. Translation: CASSSRAGRGTNEKLFF.

DNA of the CDR3: TGTGCCAGCAGCTCCAGGGTGGGAGAGACCCAGTACTTC. Protein: CASSSRVGETQYF. The chain links TRBV5-8 to TRBJ2-5; D possibly corresponds to TRBD1 (5 bases). V shed 3 bases and J shed 4 bases, with 10 bases lying between them. The CDR3 spans 13 residues. Germline CDR1 reads SGHTS; CDR2 reads YDEGEE.

The chain couples TRBV10-3 to TRBJ2-3; 10 nucleotides align to TRBD1. The CDR3 contains 15 residues. Trimming cost V 6 bases and J 2 bases; bases outside gene matches: 5. CDR1 ENHRY and CDR2 SYGVKD come from the germline V gene. The CDR3 sequence is CAIREGQGDTDTQYF. The CDR3 nucleotides read TGTGCCATCAGAGAAGGACAGGGGGACACAGATACGCAGTATTTT.

This chain joins TRBV5-6 and TRBJ1-5; 7 nucleotides agree with TRBD1. The CDR3 has 14 residues. Per the germline V gene, CDR1 is SGHDT and CDR2 is YYEEEE. V lost 1 base, J lost 6 bases, and 4 bases stayed unmatched. The CDR3 loop reads CASSLNRGGQPQHF. CDR3 coding DNA: TGTGCCAGCAGCTTGAACAGGGGCGGTCAGCCCCAGCATTTT.

The chain couples TRBV19 to TRBJ2-5, with D possibly TRBD2 on 5 matching bases. This CDR3 has 13 amino acids. The germline gives CDR1 LNHDA, CDR2 SQIVND (reference sequence). The V gene lost 3 bases and the J gene lost 4 bases, with 9 bases spanning the gap. CDR3 residues: CASSILARETQYF. Written as DNA, the CDR3 is TGTGCCAGTAGTATTTTAGCGAGAGAGACCCAGTACTTC.

The rearrangement links TRBV19 to TRBJ2-2, with no clear D. With 7 bases removed from V and 1 base from J, the gap between germline ends came to 13 bases. CDR1 and CDR2 (germline): LNHDA, SQIVND (reference sequence). The CDR3 has 15 amino acids. CDR3: CASKVAVLNTGELFF. CDR3 nucleotide sequence: TGTGCCAGTAAGGTCGCCGTCTTGAACACCGGGGAGCTGTTTTTT.

The genes are TRBV6-6 and TRBJ1-1, with D perhaps matching TRBD1 (6 bases). CDR3 length: 14 residues. CDR1 is MNHNY and CDR2 is SVGAGI in the germline V gene (reference sequence). V lost 5 bases, J lost 3 bases, and 13 bases lay in between. For the CDR3, the DNA is TGTGCCAGCAGTCATCAGGGGCTGGACACTGAAGCTTTCTTT. Translation: CASSHQGLDTEAFF.

The V gene is TRBV7-2, the J gene TRBJ2-7, with 7 bases that match TRBD2. J was trimmed by 6 bases and V by 5 bases; bases with no gene match: 7. The CDR3 has 13 amino acids. Germline V gives CDR1 SGHTA, CDR2 FQGNSA. The CDR3 is CASSTGLVSEQYF. CDR3 coding DNA: TGTGCCAGCAGCACAGGACTAGTCAGCGAGCAGTACTTC. Full variable domain (remainder filled in from reference TRBV7-2 and TRBJ2-7): GAGVSQSPSNKVTEKGKDVELRCDPISGHTALYWYRQSLGQGLEFLIYFQGNSAPDKSGLPSDRFSAERTGGSVSTLTIQRTQQEDSAVYLCASSTGLVSEQYFGPGTRLTVT.

The V call is TRBV2, the J call TRBJ2-5; 11 positions agree with TRBD1. J lost 2 bases, V lost 6 bases, and 2 bases had no gene match. In germline, CDR1 is SNHLY, CDR2 FYNNEI. The CDR3 consists of 14 residues. The CDR3 bases are TGTGCCAGCAGGGACAGGGGGCGACAAGAGACCCAGTACTTC. Translation: CASRDRGRQETQYF.

This clone was recorded only once. The chain is built from TRBV7-2 and TRBJ1-2; D not resolved. Per the germline V gene, CDR1 is SGHTA and CDR2 is FQGNSA. The CDR3 runs to 15 residues. V shed 2 bases and J shed 7 bases, with 17 bases lying between them. The CDR3 reads CASSLLPLAGFGYTF. Here the CDR3 DNA reads TGTGCCAGCAGCTTATTACCCCTTGCCGGTTTTGGCTACACCTTC. The whole variable domain, filled in from reference TRBV7-2 and TRBJ1-2, reads GAGVSQSPSNKVTEKGKDVELRCDPISGHTALYWYRQSLGQGLEFLIYFQGNSAPDKSGLPSDRFSAERTGGSVSTLTIQRTQQEDSAVYLCASSLLPLAGFGYTFGSGTRLTVV.

The chain employs TRBV5-4 and TRBJ1-3; D not resolved. The ends were cut back, 0 bases at V and 4 bases at J, with 5 bases in the middle. Germline CDR1 is SGHNT and CDR2 is YYREEE (reference sequence). CDR3 length equals 13 residues. The CDR3 here is CASSLGSGNTIYF. The DNA of the CDR3 is TGTGCCAGCAGCTTGGGTTCGGGAAACACCATATATTTT.

The chain employs TRBV7-9 and TRBJ2-7; 7 nucleotides match TRBD1. Germline lookup yields CDR1 SEHNR and CDR2 FQNEAQ (reference sequence). There are 14 residues in the CDR3. Trimming cost V 7 bases and J 4 bases; bases outside gene matches: 10. The CDR3, as DNA: TGTGCCAGCACCCTCTGGGACAGTTCTTACGAGCAGTACTTC. Protein sequence: CASTLWDSSYEQYF.